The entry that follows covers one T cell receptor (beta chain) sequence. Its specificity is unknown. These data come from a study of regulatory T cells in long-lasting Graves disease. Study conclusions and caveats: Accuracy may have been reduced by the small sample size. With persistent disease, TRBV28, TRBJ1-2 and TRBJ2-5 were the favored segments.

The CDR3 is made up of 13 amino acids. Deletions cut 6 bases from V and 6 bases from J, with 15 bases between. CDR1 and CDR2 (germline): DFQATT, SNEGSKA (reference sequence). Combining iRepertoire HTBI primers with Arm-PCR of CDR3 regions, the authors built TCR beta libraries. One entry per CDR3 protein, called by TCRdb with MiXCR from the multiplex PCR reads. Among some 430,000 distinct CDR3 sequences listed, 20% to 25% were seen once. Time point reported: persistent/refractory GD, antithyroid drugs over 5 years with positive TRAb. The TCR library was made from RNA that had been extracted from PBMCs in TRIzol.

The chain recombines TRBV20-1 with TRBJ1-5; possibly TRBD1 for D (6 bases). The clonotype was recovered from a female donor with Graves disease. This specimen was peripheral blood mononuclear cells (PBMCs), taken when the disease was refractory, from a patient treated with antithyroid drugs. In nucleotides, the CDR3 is TGCAGTGCCGAGAAGGGGGGAGCTCAGCCCCAGCATTTT. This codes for CSAEKGGAQPQHF.